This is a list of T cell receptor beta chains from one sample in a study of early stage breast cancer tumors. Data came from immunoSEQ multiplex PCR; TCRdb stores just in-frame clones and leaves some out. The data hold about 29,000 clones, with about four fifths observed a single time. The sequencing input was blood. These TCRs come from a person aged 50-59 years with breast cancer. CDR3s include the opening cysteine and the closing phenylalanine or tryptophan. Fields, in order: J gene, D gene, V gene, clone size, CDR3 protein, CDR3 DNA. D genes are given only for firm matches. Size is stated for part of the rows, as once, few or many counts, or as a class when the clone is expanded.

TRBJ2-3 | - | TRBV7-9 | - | CASSLGTDTQYF | TGTGCCAGCAGCTTAGGCACAGATACGCAGTATTTT
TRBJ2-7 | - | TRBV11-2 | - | CASSLARGPEQYF | TGTGCCAGCAGCTTAGCCCGGGGGCCCGAGCAGTACTTC
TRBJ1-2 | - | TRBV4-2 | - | CASSQAIGLTANYGYTF | TGTGCCAGCAGCCAAGCTATCGGTTTGACAGCTAACTATGGCTACACCTTC
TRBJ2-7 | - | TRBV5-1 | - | CASSLDGYLYEQYF | TGCGCCAGCAGCTTGGACGGATACCTCTACGAGCAGTACTTC
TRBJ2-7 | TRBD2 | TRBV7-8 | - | CASSRTSGSSYEQYF | TGTGCCAGCAGCAGGACTAGCGGGAGCTCCTACGAGCAGTACTTC
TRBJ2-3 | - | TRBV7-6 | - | CASSLSGLGATDTQYF | TGTGCCAGCAGCTTAAGTGGGTTGGGGGCAACAGATACGCAGTATTTT
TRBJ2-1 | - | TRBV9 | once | CASSAGADKYNEQFF | TGTGCCAGCAGCGCGGGAGCGGATAAATACAATGAGCAGTTCTTC
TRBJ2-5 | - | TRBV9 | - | CASSVLGGAGETQYF | TGTGCCAGCAGCGTATTAGGGGGCGCGGGGGAGACCCAGTACTTC
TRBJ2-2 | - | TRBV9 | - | CASSPYKTGGVPNTGELFF | TGTGCCAGCAGCCCGTACAAGACGGGGGGCGTACCGAACACCGGGGAGCTGTTTTTT
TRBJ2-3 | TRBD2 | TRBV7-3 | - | CASSSRAGGRTDTQYF | TGTGCCAGCAGCTCCAGAGCGGGGGGGCGCACAGATACGCAGTATTTT
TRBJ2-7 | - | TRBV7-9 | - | CASSFGSEPSYEQYF | TGTGCCAGCAGCTTCGGGAGCGAACCATCCTACGAGCAGTACTTC
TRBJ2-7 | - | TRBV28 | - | CASSLREGYEQYF | TGTGCCAGCAGTTTAAGGGAAGGCTACGAGCAGTACTTC
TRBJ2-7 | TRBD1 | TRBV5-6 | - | CASSLFGTGGIHFEQYF | TGTGCCAGCAGCTTGTTCGGGACAGGGGGCATTCACTTCGAGCAGTACTTC
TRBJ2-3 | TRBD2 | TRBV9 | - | CASSGLAGGLDTQYF | TGTGCCAGCAGCGGACTAGCGGGAGGGTTAGATACGCAGTATTTT
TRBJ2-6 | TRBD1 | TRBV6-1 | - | CASSERDRGSSSGANVLTF | TGTGCCAGCAGTGAACGGGACAGGGGTAGCAGCTCTGGGGCCAACGTCCTGACTTTC
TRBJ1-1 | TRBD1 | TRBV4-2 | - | CASSQAGGRTEAFF | TGTGCCAGCAGCCAAGCAGGGGGGCGGACTGAAGCTTTCTTT
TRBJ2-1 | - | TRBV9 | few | CASSVATSLSYNEQFF | TGTGCCAGCAGCGTAGCCACTAGCCTCTCCTACAATGAGCAGTTCTTC
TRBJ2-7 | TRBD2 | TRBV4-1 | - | CASSQLDMGLAGRQYF | TGCGCCAGCAGCCAACTGGACATGGGACTAGCGGGAAGACAGTACTTC
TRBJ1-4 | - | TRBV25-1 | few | CASSVGGFNEKLFF | TGTGCCAGCAGTGTCGGGGGTTTTAATGAAAAACTGTTTTTT
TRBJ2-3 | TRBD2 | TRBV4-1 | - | CASSSRGGSDTDTQYF | TGCGCCAGCAGCTCGCGGGGGGGGAGCGACACAGATACGCAGTATTTT
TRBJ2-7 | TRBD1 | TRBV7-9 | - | CASSGGQGAWEQYF | TGTGCCAGCAGCGGGGGACAGGGGGCCTGGGAGCAGTACTTC
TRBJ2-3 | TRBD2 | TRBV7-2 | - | CASSLGLAGDTQYF | TGTGCCAGCAGCTTAGGGCTAGCGGGGGATACGCAGTATTTT
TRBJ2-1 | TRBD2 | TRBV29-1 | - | CSVLTSGRTGQFF | TGCAGCGTTTTGACTAGCGGGAGAACGGGGCAGTTCTTC
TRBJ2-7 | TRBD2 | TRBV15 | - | CATSGHLAELYEQYF | TGTGCCACCAGCGGGCACCTAGCGGAGCTCTACGAGCAGTACTTC
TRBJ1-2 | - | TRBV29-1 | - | CSVDIVGVKANYGYTF | TGCAGCGTTGATATAGTTGGGGTGAAAGCTAACTATGGCTACACCTTC
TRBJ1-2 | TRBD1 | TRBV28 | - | CASSHGGTGDYGYTF | TGTGCCAGCAGTCATGGGGGGACAGGGGACTATGGCTACACCTTC
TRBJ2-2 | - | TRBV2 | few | CASSYTGELFF | TGTGCCAGCAGTTATACCGGGGAGCTGTTTTTT
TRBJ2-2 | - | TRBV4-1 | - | CASSQVGGSNTGELFF | TGCGCCAGCAGCCAAGTCGGGGGATCGAACACCGGGGAGCTGTTTTTT
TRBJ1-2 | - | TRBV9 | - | CASSRQDGYGYTF | TGTGCCAGCTCACGACAGGACGGGTATGGCTACACCTTC
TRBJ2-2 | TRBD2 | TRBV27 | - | CASRTEGGTRTGELFF | TGTGCCAGCAGAACGGAGGGAGGGACGCGCACCGGGGAGCTGTTTTTT
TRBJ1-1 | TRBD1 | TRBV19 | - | CASSNRRGASTEAFF | TGTGCCAGTAGTAACCGCAGGGGGGCGAGCACTGAAGCTTTCTTT
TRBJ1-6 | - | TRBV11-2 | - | CASSPKVGNSPLHF | TGTGCCAGCAGCCCAAAAGTGGGGAATTCACCCCTCCACTTT
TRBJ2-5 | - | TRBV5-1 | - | CASSLTALQETQYF | TGCGCCAGCAGCTTGACGGCTCTTCAAGAGACCCAGTACTTC
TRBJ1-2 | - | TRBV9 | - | CASSIFGSNYGYTF | TGTGCCAGCAGCATTTTCGGGTCTAACTATGGCTACACCTTC
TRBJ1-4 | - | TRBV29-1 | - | CSVHVTRSEKLFF | TGCAGCGTCCACGTTACAAGGAGCGAAAAACTGTTTTTT
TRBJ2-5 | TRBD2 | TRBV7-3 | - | CASSLGGLETQYF | TGTGCCAGCAGCTTGGGGGGGTTAGAGACCCAGTACTTC
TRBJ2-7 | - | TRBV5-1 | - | CASSREMVGFKEQYF | TGCGCCAGCAGCAGAGAGATGGTTGGGTTTAAGGAGCAGTACTTC
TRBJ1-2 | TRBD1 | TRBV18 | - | CASSPEGAPDYGYTF | TGTGCCAGCTCACCAGAGGGGGCGCCGGACTATGGCTACACCTTC
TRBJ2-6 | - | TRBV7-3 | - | CASSLTGGSGANVLTF | TGTGCCAGCAGCTTAACTGGGGGCTCTGGGGCCAACGTCCTGACTTTC
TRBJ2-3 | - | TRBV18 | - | CASSPGATGDTQYF | TGTGCCAGCTCACCAGGAGCGACCGGGGATACGCAGTATTTT
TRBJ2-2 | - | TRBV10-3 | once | CAISGTGISAGELFF | TGTGCCATCAGTGGTACAGGGATTAGCGCCGGGGAGCTGTTTTTT
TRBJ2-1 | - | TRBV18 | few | CASSPLGDEQFF | TGTGCCAGCTCACCACTCGGGGATGAGCAGTTCTTC
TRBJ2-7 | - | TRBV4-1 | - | CASSQPFWGQDEQYF | TGCGCCAGCAGCCAACCCTTCTGGGGGCAGGACGAGCAGTACTTC
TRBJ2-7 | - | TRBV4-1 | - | CASSQEGPRGAYEQYF | TGCGCCAGCAGCCAAGAAGGACCCCGAGGCGCCTACGAGCAGTACTTC
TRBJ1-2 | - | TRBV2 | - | CASRKNNANYGYTF | TGTGCCAGCAGGAAGAACAACGCTAACTATGGCTACACCTTC
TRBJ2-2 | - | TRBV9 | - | CASSGTSWRTTGELFF | TGTGCCAGCAGCGGTACTAGCTGGAGAACCACCGGGGAGCTGTTTTTT
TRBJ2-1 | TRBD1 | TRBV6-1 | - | CASSVGTVRNNEQFF | TGTGCCAGCAGTGTCGGGACAGTTAGAAACAATGAGCAGTTCTTC
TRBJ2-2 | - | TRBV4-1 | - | CASSRPPWAGQGTGELFF | TGCGCCAGCAGCCGTCCACCGTGGGCTGGGCAGGGCACCGGGGAGCTGTTTTTT
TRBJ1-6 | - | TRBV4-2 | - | CASSRSGTGTPLHF | TGTGCCAGCAGCCGATCCGGGACTGGTACACCCCTCCACTTT